The rows below give T cell receptor beta chains drawn from one sample of a study of cytomegalovirus exposure and HLA in healthy donors. Data came from immunoSEQ multiplex PCR; TCRdb stores just in-frame clones and leaves some out. In the table there are 55,000 to 75,000 clones, 70% to 75% of which are singletons. The sequencing input was PBMCs. The receptors derive from a human donor in good health. Each CDR3 is given with its conserved first and last residue. D genes are given only for firm matches. A clone size is listed for some rows: how often the clone was seen (once, few, many), or a class if it is expanded.

>.|TRBJ2-7|TRBV12-5|.
CASGQLYEQYF
TGTGCTAGTGGCCAACTCTACGAGCAGTACTTC
>.|TRBJ1-5|TRBV4-1|.
CASSQGVGFRSNQPQHF
TGCGCCAGCAGCCAAGGGGTCGGGTTTCGGAGCAATCAGCCCCAGCATTTT
>.|TRBJ1-5|TRBV9|.
CASSVGGGQSVDQLQHF
TGTGCCAGCAGCGTAGGAGGAGGACAGAGTGTTGATCAGCTCCAGCATTTT
>TRBD2|TRBJ2-1|TRBV14|.
CASSRISGLAGVEQFF
TGTGCCAGCAGCCGGATCTCGGGACTAGCGGGAGTTGAGCAGTTCTTC
>TRBD1|TRBJ2-3|TRBV30|.
CAWNRDRGSDTQYF
TGTGCCTGGAACCGGGACAGGGGTTCAGATACGCAGTATTTT
>TRBD1|TRBJ1-4|TRBV5-6|medium-sized
CASSPYGQGRSEKLFF
TGTGCCAGCAGCCCTTATGGACAGGGGCGAAGTGAAAAACTGTTTTTT
>TRBD2|TRBJ2-1|TRBV5-1|.
CASGGLAGEIDEQFF
TGCGCCAGCGGGGGACTAGCGGGAGAGATCGATGAGCAGTTCTTC
>.|TRBJ1-1|TRBV7-9|.
CASSLEQQNTEAFF
TGTGCCAGCAGCTTAGAACAGCAGAACACTGAAGCTTTCTTT
>.|TRBJ1-2|TRBV6-5|.
CASSPTQGLSSYTF
TGTGCCAGCAGCCCAACACAGGGTTTATCAAGCTACACCTTC
>TRBD1|TRBJ1-4|TRBV6-5|.
CASSGQGILEKLFF
TGTGCCAGCTCCGGACAGGGGATTTTAGAAAAACTGTTTTTT
>TRBD1|TRBJ2-2|TRBV19|.
CASRPRGTGNTGELFF
TGTGCCAGTAGGCCAAGGGGGACAGGGAACACCGGGGAGCTGTTTTTT
>.|TRBJ1-5|TRBV7-2|.
CASSFFSQPQHF
TGTGCCAGCAGCTTTTTCAGTCAGCCCCAGCATTTT
>TRBD1|TRBJ2-1|TRBV11-2|.
CASSSPLDRSYNEQFF
TGTGCCAGCAGCTCCCCCTTGGACAGGTCCTACAATGAGCAGTTCTTC
>.|TRBJ2-5|TRBV27|.
CASSPPGQETQYF
TGTGCCAGCAGTCCCCCGGGCCAAGAGACCCAGTACTTC
>TRBD2|TRBJ2-1|TRBV13|.
CASSPGLSSSYNEQFF
TGTGCCAGCAGCCCGGGACTATCCAGCTCCTACAATGAGCAGTTCTTC
>.|TRBJ1-2|TRBV30|.
CAWSGGANYGYTF
TGTGCCTGGAGTGGCGGGGCGAACTATGGCTACACCTTC
>TRBD1|TRBJ2-3|TRBV25-1|.
CANSEAGRQGPHTDTQYF
TGTGCCAACAGTGAAGCGGGTCGACAGGGGCCCCACACAGATACGCAGTATTTT
>.|TRBJ2-7|TRBV4-2|.
CASSQGGDSYEQYF
TGTGCCAGCAGCCAAGGGGGGGACTCCTACGAGCAGTACTTC
>.|TRBJ1-1|TRBV9|.
CASSARKGDTEAFF
TGTGCCAGCAGCGCCAGAAAAGGGGACACTGAAGCTTTCTTT
>TRBD1|TRBJ2-3|TRBV5-1|.
CASSPGQATDTQYF
TGCGCCAGCAGCCCCGGACAGGCCACAGATACGCAGTATTTT
>TRBD2|TRBJ2-7|TRBV30|.
CAWNAGAGYEQYF
TGTGCCTGGAATGCGGGAGCGGGCTACGAGCAGTACTTC
>TRBD1|TRBJ2-2|TRBV11-1|medium-sized
CASSSRDRDTGELFF
TGTGCCAGCAGCTCCCGGGACAGGGATACCGGGGAGCTGTTTTTT
>.|TRBJ2-5|TRBV9|.
CASSVDGARQETQYF
TGTGCCAGCAGCGTAGATGGGGCGCGGCAAGAGACCCAGTACTTC
>.|TRBJ1-1|TRBV6-5|.
CATSPPDTEAFF
TGTGCCACTAGCCCACCTGACACTGAAGCTTTCTTT
>.|TRBJ2-7|TRBV25-1|.
CASSGTGTPYEQYF
TGTGCCAGCAGTGGCACCGGGACTCCTTACGAGCAGTACTTC
>TRBD1|TRBJ2-1|TRBV7-2|once
CASSSRTGGDHIPGNEQFF
TGTGCCAGCAGCTCCCGGACAGGGGGCGATCATATACCTGGCAATGAGCAGTTCTTC
>.|TRBJ1-2|TRBV15|.
CATSTQLLRDGYTF
TGTGCCACCAGCACCCAACTTCTCAGGGATGGCTACACCTTC
>.|TRBJ1-5|TRBV7-9|.
CASSLESGEQPQHF
TGTGCCAGCAGCTTAGAATCCGGGGAACAGCCCCAGCATTTT
>TRBD2|TRBJ2-3|TRBV2|.
CASITGLAGGPNTDTQYF
TGTGCCAGCATTACGGGACTAGCGGGAGGGCCTAACACAGATACGCAGTATTTT
>.|TRBJ2-3|TRBV9|.
CASSVAERYPTTQYF
TGTGCCAGCAGCGTAGCTGAGCGATATCCCACGACGCAGTATTTT
>TRBD1|TRBJ1-5|TRBV18|.
CASRRDRGQPQHF
TGTGCCAGCCGCCGGGACAGGGGGCAGCCCCAGCATTTT
>.|TRBJ1-1|TRBV30|.
CAWSTGRTEAFF
TGTGCCTGGAGTACAGGAAGAACTGAAGCTTTCTTT
>.|TRBJ2-2|TRBV27|.
CASSLALNTGELFF
TGTGCCAGCAGTTTAGCACTCAACACCGGGGAGCTGTTTTTT
>.|TRBJ2-7|TRBV4-1|.
CASSLRLLGGEQYF
TGCGCCAGCAGCCTAAGGCTACTAGGGGGCGAGCAGTACTTC
>.|TRBJ2-2|TRBV21-1|.
CAKVSGVRSAGELFF
TGTGCCAAGGTCTCAGGGGTAAGGAGTGCCGGGGAGCTGTTTTTT
>.|TRBJ2-7|TRBV9|few
CASSLGDSYEQYF
TGTGCCAGCAGCCTCGGGGATTCCTACGAGCAGTACTTC
>.|TRBJ1-1|TRBV5-4|once
CASSLSGGTEAFF
TGTGCCAGCAGCTTGAGCGGGGGCACTGAAGCTTTCTTT
>TRBD2|TRBJ2-3|TRBV5-1|.
CASSLKWSSGKGDTQYF
TGCGCCAGCAGCTTGAAATGGTCTAGCGGGAAGGGAGATACGCAGTATTTT
>.|TRBJ1-1|TRBV7-9|few
CASSLEGDTEAFF
TGTGCCAGCAGCTTAGAGGGAGACACTGAAGCTTTCTTT
>TRBD1|TRBJ1-1|TRBV5-1|.
CASSQTGVAEAFF
TGCGCCAGCAGCCAGACAGGGGTTGCTGAAGCTTTCTTT
>.|TRBJ2-7|TRBV18|.
CASSPQEALEQYF
TGTGCCAGCTCACCCCAGGAGGCTCTCGAGCAGTACTTC
>TRBD1|TRBJ2-3|TRBV7-3|.
CACPRNIGDRGLDTQYF
TGTGCCTGTCCTAGAAATATCGGGGACAGGGGCTTGGATACGCAGTATTTT
>.|TRBJ2-7|TRBV30|few
CAWSVQSGLLSYEQYF
TGTGCCTGGAGTGTACAGTCGGGACTTCTCTCCTACGAGCAGTACTTC
>.|TRBJ1-3|TRBV6-5|few
CASSDGGNTIYF
TGTGCCAGCAGTGACGGGGGAAACACCATATATTTT
>.|TRBJ1-1|TRBV19|once
CASSPRPAQDTEAFF
TGTGCCAGTAGTCCCCGACCCGCACAGGACACTGAAGCTTTCTTT
>.|TRBJ1-3|TRBV6-5|.
CASSYSTPSGNTIYF
TGTGCCAGCAGTTACTCTACACCCTCTGGAAACACCATATATTTT
>TRBD2|TRBJ2-3|TRBV6-4|.
CASSDGLATDTQYF
TGTGCCAGCAGTGACGGACTAGCAACCGATACGCAGTATTTT
>TRBD1|TRBJ2-1|TRBV5-5|.
CASSLPGQDNEQFF
TGTGCCAGCAGCTTACCGGGACAGGACAATGAGCAGTTCTTC
>.|TRBJ2-3|TRBV11-3|.
CASSLGRGKTDTQYF
TGTGCCAGCAGCTTAGGAAGGGGAAAGACAGATACGCAGTATTTT
>.|TRBJ1-2|TRBV28|.
CASSSGNYGYTF
TGTGCCAGCAGCTCAGGGAACTATGGCTACACCTTC
>.|TRBJ2-2|TRBV15|.
CATSRVGGQVGELFF
TGTGCCACCAGCAGAGTCGGGGGGCAGGTCGGGGAGCTGTTTTTT